The 18 T cell receptor beta chains in this list originate from one sample, sequenced in a study of neoadjuvant nivolumab and ipilimumab in lung cancer. Repertoires were generated with immunoSEQ multiplex PCR, while TCRdb's copy carries only in-frame clones and drops some. The repertoire consists of 20,000 to 25,000 clones, with more than 70% occurring once and the leading ten covering roughly 23%. The input for sequencing was peripheral blood, taken before neoadjuvant nivolumab, alone or with ipilimumab. Receptors originate from an adult with non-small cell lung cancer.

The chain has TRBV6-6 and TRBJ2-7; D may correspond to TRBD1 or TRBD2 (5 bases each). The CDR3 loop spans 15 amino acids. Between the trimmed V and J ends, which lost 7 bases and 5 bases, there was a span of 21 bases. CDR1 MNHNY and CDR2 SVGAGI come from the germline V gene (reference sequence). CDR3 in DNA: TGTGCCAGCAAAAATTTCCGGTATGGGGGAGACGAGCAGTACTTC. It is translated as CASKNFRYGGDEQYF.

There are a few counts of this clone. Written as DNA, the CDR3 is TGTGCCAGCAGCCCGGGACTAGCGGGATATGAGCAGTTCTTC. Translated, it gives CASSPGLAGYEQFF. The chain is built from TRBV7-3 and TRBJ2-1, with 13 bases aligning to TRBD2. CDR3 size: 14 residues. Germline values: CDR1 SGHTA, CDR2 FQGTGA. J was trimmed by 8 bases and V by 5 bases; bases with no gene match: 3.

The J gene is TRBJ1-2, the V gene TRBV29-1, with D possibly TRBD1 on 5 matching bases. Looked up from germline, CDR1 is SQVTM and CDR2 is ANQGSEA. The V gene lost 7 bases and the J gene lost 0 bases, with 12 bases spanning the gap. This CDR3 region has 13 residues. CDR3 region: CSAAGSSNYGYTF. Written as DNA, the CDR3 is TGCAGCGCCGCAGGGAGCTCTAACTATGGCTACACCTTC.

This rearrangement joins TRBV30 to TRBJ2-5; TRBD1 or TRBD2 may be the D gene (5 bases each). The germline gives CDR1 GTSNPN, CDR2 SVGIG (reference sequence). With 2 bases removed from V and 12 bases from J, the gap between germline ends came to 22 bases. The length of the CDR3 is 14 residues. The CDR3: CAWSSPSRGSPKYF. As DNA, the CDR3 is TGTGCCTGGAGTTCCCCCTCCCGGGGCAGCCCGAAGTACTTC.

This CDR3 is CSVGFAGGPSYNEQFF. CDR3 sequence (DNA): TGCAGCGTTGGCTTTGCGGGAGGACCCTCCTACAATGAGCAGTTCTTC. This chain links TRBV29-1 with TRBJ2-1, with TRBD2 identical over 8 bases. This CDR3 region has 16 residues. The V and J ends lost 4 bases and 0 bases, in that order; junction bases with no gene match: 8. Germline V CDR1 and CDR2: SQVTM, ANQGSEA.

Comments on this clone: One end of the junction varies from germline; a read error may be responsible. The rearrangement joins TRBV11-1 to TRBJ2-6, with D unclear. CDR1 is SGHAT and CDR2 is FQDESV in the germline V gene (reference sequence). The CDR3 spans 13 residues. In DNA, the CDR3 is TGTGCCGGCAGCTTGACTGGGGCCAACGTCCTGACTTTC. Translation: CAGSLTGANVLTF.

The V gene is TRBV25-1, the J gene TRBJ1-1, with a possible D match to TRBD1 (5 bases). This CDR3 spans 14 amino acids. Germline CDR1 is MGHDK and CDR2 is SYGVNS. The V end lost 3 bases, the J end lost 2 bases, and 10 bases lay between the germline ends. CDR3 nucleotide sequence: TGTGCCAGCAGTGAGGGGGGGGGAAACACTGAAGCTTTCTTT. Amino acid sequence: CASSEGGGNTEAFF. Looking up the rest from reference TRBV25-1 and TRBJ1-1 gives the full variable domain: EADIYQTPRYLVIGTGKKITLECSQTMGHDKMYWYQQDPGMELHLIHYSYGVNSTEKGDLSSESTVSRIRTEHFPLTLESARPSHTSQYLCASSEGGGNTEAFFGQGTRLTVV.

This rearrangement joins TRBV18 to TRBJ1-2; a possible D gene is TRBD1 (6 bases). The germline CDR1 and CDR2 sequences are KGHSH and LQKENI. This CDR3 contains 16 residues. V was cut by 0 bases and J by 7 bases, with 18 bases left in between. The chain's CDR3 is CASSPPSGTKTIGYTF. Here the CDR3 DNA reads TGTGCCAGCTCACCACCCTCCGGGACAAAGACGATTGGCTACACCTTC.

The chain couples TRBV7-9 to TRBJ1-1; unclear D gene. There are 14 residues in the CDR3. Trimming cost V 4 bases and J 7 bases, with 16 bases left between them. CDR1 and CDR2 (germline): SEHNR, FQNEAQ (reference sequence). The CDR3: CASSSGRGGFEAFF. CDR3 in DNA: TGTGCCAGCAGCTCGGGCCGGGGAGGATTTGAAGCTTTCTTT.

The chain recombines TRBV10-2 with TRBJ2-7; TRBD1 aligns across 7 bases. CDR1 and CDR2 (germline): WSHSY, SAAADI. V lost 6 bases, J lost 2 bases, and 10 bases stayed unmatched. The CDR3 loop spans 15 amino acids. As DNA, the CDR3 is TGCGCCAGCAGCCCAATCGGACAGGCCACCTACGAGCAGTACTTC. Encoded protein: CASSPIGQATYEQYF.

The V call is TRBV7-2, the J call TRBJ2-7; D is perhaps TRBD1 (6 bases). The CDR3 is 15 residues long. Trimming shortened V by 6 bases and J by 4 bases, and 19 bases separated the two germline ends. Germline CDR1 reads SGHTA; CDR2 reads FQGNSA. Here the CDR3 reads CASSPPDSVVYEQYF. Written as DNA, the CDR3 is TGTGCCAGCAGTCCCCCGGACAGCGTAGTGTACGAGCAGTACTTC.

The V call is TRBV25-1, the J call TRBJ2-5; either TRBD1 or TRBD2 may supply D (6 bases each). The CDR3 length is 14 residues. V shed 1 base and J shed 5 bases, with 11 bases lying between them. CDR1 and CDR2 (germline): MGHDK, SYGVNS. The CDR3 spells CASSESGGLETQYF. CDR3 coding DNA: TGTGCCAGCAGTGAATCCGGGGGCCTGGAGACCCAGTACTTC.

The chain links TRBV7-3 to TRBJ2-5; D not certain. Between the trimmed V and J ends, which lost 3 bases and 7 bases, there was a span of 12 bases. The germline CDR1 and CDR2 sequences are SGHTA and FQGTGA. The CDR3 is 13 residues long. CDR3 region: CASSFSGDGTQYF. CDR3 DNA: TGTGCCAGCAGCTTCTCAGGAGATGGGACCCAGTACTTC.

This chain joins TRBV9 and TRBJ1-1; D is possibly TRBD1 (5 bases). This CDR3 is built from 14 residues. Germline CDR1 and CDR2: SGDLS and YYNGEE. V was shortened by 1 base and J by 0 bases, with 7 bases between the two germline ends. The CDR3 DNA reads TGTGCCAGCAGCGTACAGGACATGAACACTGAAGCTTTCTTT. Translated: CASSVQDMNTEAFF.

The rearrangement joins TRBV5-1 to TRBJ1-4, with TRBD1 as a possible D gene (6 bases). The length of the CDR3 is 14 residues. CDR1 and CDR2 from the germline V gene are SGHRS and YFSETQ. The V and J ends lost 1 base and 8 bases respectively, with 12 bases between them. The CDR3 DNA reads as TGCGCCAGCAGCTTGCGGAACAGGGACGAAAAACTGTTTTTT. It encodes CASSLRNRDEKLFF.

Concerning this clone: Compared with germline, one end of the junction differs, possibly owing to a read error. The rearrangement links TRBV7-7 to TRBJ2-1; the D gene is possibly TRBD2 (5 bases). CDR3 size: 16 residues. CDR1 and CDR2 from the germline V gene are SSHAT and FNYEAQ (reference sequence). CDR3 sequence: CASSPGLAKAYNEQFF. Written as DNA, the CDR3 is TGTGCTAGCAGCCCGGGGTTGGCTAAGGCCTACAATGAGCAGTTCTTC. Full variable domain (missing parts from reference TRBV7-7 and TRBJ2-1): GAGVSQSPRYKVTKRGQDVTLRCDPISSHATLYWYQQALGQGPEFLTYFNYEAQPDKSGLPSDRFSAERPEGSISTLTIQRTEQRDSAMYRCASSPGLAKAYNEQFFGPGTRLTVL.

This clone was seen once. The chain links TRBV5-1 to TRBJ1-1, with TRBD1 matching 11 bases. CDR3 length: 14 amino acids. Per germline, CDR1 SGHRS and CDR2 YFSETQ. Trimming took 3 bases from V and 4 from J; bases not matched to a gene: 2. CDR3 coding DNA: TGCGCCAGCAGCTGGGACAGGGGGACCACTGAAGCTTTCTTT. This translates into CASSWDRGTTEAFF.

V and J are TRBV5-5 and TRBJ2-7; no clear D. CDR3 size: 12 residues. CDR1 is SGHKS and CDR2 is YYEKEE in the germline V gene (reference sequence). V was cut by 0 bases and J by 3 bases, with 4 bases left in between. CDR3 sequence: CASSLGLYEQYF. CDR3 bases: TGTGCCAGCAGCTTGGGACTCTACGAGCAGTACTTC.